This T cell receptor (beta chain) came from a study of response to subunit inactivated influenza vaccine. TCRdb processed the RT-PCR reads anew with MiXCR; each CDR3 protein has one entry. The profile shows about 180,000 distinct CDR3 sequences, around 9.2% of them singletons. Germline V gene data show CDR1 as MNHEY and CDR2 as SMNVEV (reference sequence). CDR3 length: 15 residues. Trimming removed 3 bases from V and 6 bases from J; junction bases left unmatched: 4. The sample was non-naive T cells sorted from PBMCs, taken on the day of vaccination. The V gene is TRBV27, the J gene TRBJ2-3; 12 positions agree with TRBD2. This TCR was sampled from a man aged 50-59 years who received an inactivated influenza vaccine. CDR3 sequence: CASSFPSGGDDTQYF. The CDR3 region has the DNA TGTGCCAGCAGTTTTCCTAGCGGGGGGGACGATACGCAGTATTTT.